One and the same sample provided the 24 T cell receptor beta chains below, sequenced in a study of blood T cells in healthy people across ages. Next came a second PCR, run for about 7 to 12 cycles, which used a sample-barcoded 5' primer along with a J-beta primer mix. MiXCR was run by TCRdb on the 5' RACE reads, yielding one entry per CDR3 protein. The sample carries more than 900,000 distinct CDR3 sequences, about 29% recorded once. The sample was also reused in another study, on T cells of mothers and their children.

The sample was blood. The receptors were gathered from a middle-aged woman in good health.

The chain uses TRBV6-5 and TRBJ2-3, with 8 bases aligning to TRBD1. CDR3 size: 20 residues. Per the germline V gene, CDR1 is MNHEY and CDR2 is SVGAGI. J gave up 0 bases and V 2 bases, and 16 bases lay outside the gene matches. The CDR3 loop reads CASSYSSGQDLRISTDTQYF. In nucleotides, the CDR3 is TGTGCCAGCAGTTACAGTTCGGGACAGGACCTACGAATTAGCACAGATACGCAGTATTTT.

Note on this clonotype: The germline gene is not matched at one end of the junction; a read error may be the cause. The gene calls are TRBV6-5 and TRBJ1-2; D is unclear. From germline, CDR1 is MNHEY and CDR2 SVGAGI. This CDR3 region has 13 residues. CDR3 protein: CASSYEGVYVYTF. The CDR3 DNA follows: TGTGCCAGCAGTTACGAGGGAGTCTATGTCTACACCTTC.

A few counts support this clonotype. CDR3 sequence (DNA): TGTGCCAGCCTCAAAGTCGGGGACGGCGGCTACACCTTC. This sequence encodes CASLKVGDGGYTF. This sequence joins TRBV2 and TRBJ1-2; D possibly corresponds to TRBD1 (5 bases). V dropped 8 bases and J dropped 8 bases, with 18 bases sitting between them. The germline CDR1 and CDR2 sequences are SNHLY and FYNNEI. There are 13 residues in the CDR3. The full variable domain, with the rest looked up from reference TRBV2 and TRBJ1-2, is EPEVTQTPSHQVTQMGQEVILRCVPISNHLYFYWYRQILGQKVEFLVSFYNNEISEKSEIFDDQFSVERPDGSNFTLKIRSTKLEDSAMYFCASLKVGDGGYTFGSGTRLTVV.

This clonotype was observed many times. This chain links TRBV5-1 with TRBJ2-2, with D possibly matching TRBD1 (6 bases). The CDR3 covers 14 residues. Trimming removed 4 bases at V and 1 base at J, with 8 bases between. Looked up from germline, CDR1 is SGHRS and CDR2 is YFSETQ. The CDR3 loop reads CASSAQGNTGELFF. As DNA, the CDR3 is TGCGCCAGCAGCGCACAGGGGAACACCGGGGAGCTGTTTTTT.

This clonotype was counted a few times. The junction and the germline gene differ at one end; a read error may be behind it. The chain has TRBV11-2 and TRBJ1-1; no reliable D call. This CDR3 region has 13 residues. Germline CDR1 reads SGHAT; CDR2 reads FQNNGV. DNA for the CDR3: TGTGCCAGCAGCCTAGAGATATACACTGAAGCTTTCTTT. As protein: CASSLEIYTEAFF. The variable domain in full, completed from reference TRBV11-2 and TRBJ1-1, reads EAGVAQSPRYKIIEKRQSVAFWCNPISGHATLYWYQQILGQGPKLLIQFQNNGVVDDSQLPKDRFSAERLKGVDSTLKIQPAKLEDSAVYLCASSLEIYTEAFFGQGTRLTVV.

This clonotype occurred a few times. At one of its ends the junction is not consistent with the germline gene, which may arise from a read error. V and J are TRBV28 and TRBJ2-5, with 7 bases aligning to TRBD2. Germline loops: CDR1 MDHEN, CDR2 SYDVKM. This CDR3 comprises 15 residues. The CDR3 DNA follows: TGTACCAGCAGTGCTTCTGGGGGGGTCCAAGAGACCCAGTACTTC. Amino acids: CTSSASGGVQETQYF. The variable domain in full, with the rest retrieved from reference TRBV28 and TRBJ2-5, is DVKVTQSSRYLVKRTGEKVFLECVQDMDHENMFWYRQDPGLGLRLIYFSYDVKMKEKGDIPEGYSVSREKKERFSLILESASTNQTSMYLCTSSASGGVQETQYFGPGTRLLVL.

The chain couples TRBV28 to TRBJ1-1, with TRBD1 identical over 8 bases. The V segment lost 6 bases and the J segment 3 bases; nucleotides outside the gene matches: 6. CDR3 size: 14 residues. Germline assignment: CDR1 MDHEN and CDR2 SYDVKM. The CDR3: CASRITGGYTEAFF. Here the CDR3 DNA reads TGTGCCAGCAGGATTACAGGGGGATACACTGAAGCTTTCTTT. Filled out from reference TRBV28 and TRBJ1-1, the complete variable domain reads DVKVTQSSRYLVKRTGEKVFLECVQDMDHENMFWYRQDPGLGLRLIYFSYDVKMKEKGDIPEGYSVSREKKERFSLILESASTNQTSMYLCASRITGGYTEAFFGQGTRLTVV.

This clonotype was counted ten times or more. V usage is TRBV6-4 and J usage is TRBJ2-1, with TRBD2 identical over 11 bases. The J segment lost 4 bases and the V segment lost 6 bases, leaving 8 bases of the junction unmatched. The V gene's germline CDR1 is MRHNA and CDR2 SNTAGT. This CDR3 has 16 amino acids. CDR3 in DNA: TGTGCCAGCAGCCTGTTAGCGGGGGGGAAATACAATGAGCAGTTCTTC. Protein product: CASSLLAGGKYNEQFF.

In its sample, this clonotype was seen many times. The chain has TRBV4-1 and TRBJ2-1; D perhaps matches TRBD2 (6 bases). The CDR3 loop spans 17 amino acids. V was shortened by 6 bases and J by 4 bases, with 22 bases between the two germline ends. Germline assignment: CDR1 MGHRA and CDR2 YSYEKL. The CDR3: CASRGMTESGTYNEQFF. For the CDR3, the DNA is TGCGCCAGCAGAGGAATGACGGAGTCAGGGACTTACAATGAGCAGTTCTTC.

Only a few counts were recorded for this clonotype. The chain uses TRBV7-6 and TRBJ2-5; D unresolved. Germline V gene sequence: CDR1 SGHVS, CDR2 FNYEAQ. V lost 3 bases to trimming and J lost 5 bases, with 13 bases between them. The CDR3 extends over 14 amino acids. CDR3 amino acids: CASSFMGQRETQYF. The DNA for the CDR3 is TGTGCCAGCAGCTTCATGGGCCAAAGGGAGACCCAGTACTTC.

This clonotype was counted ten times or more. The chain joins TRBV10-3 to TRBJ2-1, with TRBD2 matching over 8 bases. Germline values: CDR1 ENHRY, CDR2 SYGVKD. The CDR3 loop spans 13 amino acids. The ends lost 8 bases at V and 8 bases at J; junction bases unmatched: 8. CDR3 loop: CAIGVAGKYEQFF. In DNA form, the CDR3 reads TGTGCCATCGGGGTAGCGGGGAAGTATGAGCAGTTCTTC.

This clonotype was observed many times. The chain uses TRBV5-1 and TRBJ1-4, with 10 bases aligning to TRBD1. Trimming at V came to 4 bases and at J to 8 bases, leaving 5 bases not matched to a gene. Germline CDR1 is SGHRS and CDR2 is YFSETQ. The CDR3 sequence is 14 residues long. The CDR3 reads CASSPGTGDEKLFF. DNA of the CDR3: TGCGCCAGCAGCCCCGGGACAGGGGACGAAAAACTGTTTTTT. Full variable domain (rest looked up from reference TRBV5-1 and TRBJ1-4): KAGVTQTPRYLIKTRGQQVTLSCSPISGHRSVSWYQQTPGQGLQFLFEYFSETQRNKGNFPGRFSGRQFSNSRSEMNVSTLELGDSALYLCASSPGTGDEKLFFGSGTQLSVL.

Note on this clonotype: The junction and the germline gene differ at one end; a read error may be behind it. This rearrangement joins TRBV27 to TRBJ2-1; 7 bases align to TRBD1. CDR1 MNHEY and CDR2 SMNVEV come from the germline V gene (reference sequence). The CDR3 extends over 14 amino acids. CDR3 amino acids: CANKWTGKRNEQFF. CDR3 nucleotides: TGTGCCAACAAATGGACAGGTAAACGGAATGAGCAGTTTTTC.

The gene calls are TRBV7-2 and TRBJ2-1; D remains ambiguous. V gave up 1 base and J gave up 10 bases, with 11 bases separating them. The CDR3 extends over 13 amino acids. Germline CDR1 is SGHTA and CDR2 is FQGNSA. As DNA, the CDR3 is TGTGCCAGCAGCTTAGAGCGCTTCTCAGAGCAGTTCTTC. Its protein is CASSLERFSEQFF.

A remark on this clonotype: A read error may account for a junction end that differs from germline. The chain uses TRBV25-1 and TRBJ2-1; 7 bases are shared with TRBD1. The CDR3 runs 17 residues. Germline V lookup: CDR1 MGHDK, CDR2 SYGVNS. The CDR3 region has the DNA TGTGCCAGCCAGATGTTTACAGGGGTATTCGGGTACAATGTGCAGTTCTTC. Its protein product is CASQMFTGVFGYNVQFF.

The V call is TRBV2, the J call TRBJ2-5, with a weak D call TRBD2 (6 bases). The J call may be wrong; the DNA end is better matched by TRBJ2-7. Germline V lookup: CDR1 SNHLY, CDR2 FYNNEI. The CDR3 runs to 13 residues. This CDR3 is CASSEHGGYEQYF. CDR3 sequence (DNA): TGTGCCAGCAGTGAACACGGGGGCTACGAGCAGTACTTC.

This clonotype occurred once. The genes are TRBV28 and TRBJ1-1, with D uncertain. V was cut by 2 bases and J by 3 bases, with 10 bases left in between. The CDR3 length is 14 residues. Germline values: CDR1 MDHEN, CDR2 SYDVKM. The CDR3 coding sequence is TGTGCCAGCAGTTTAATTGAACAGTACACTGAAGCTTTCTTT. Encoded protein: CASSLIEQYTEAFF.

The chain combines TRBV11-2 with TRBJ1-2, with D possibly being TRBD1 (6 bases). Germline V lookup: CDR1 SGHAT, CDR2 FQNNGV. The CDR3 covers 15 residues. The V gene lost 3 bases and the J gene lost 0 bases, with 11 bases spanning the gap. As DNA, the CDR3 is TGTGCCAGCAGCTTCCTCCGGACAGCTAACTATGGCTACACCTTC. It yields the protein CASSFLRTANYGYTF.

This clonotype has a single count. J is TRBJ1-4 and V is TRBV7-9; 7 bases match TRBD1. The germline V gene has CDR1 SEHNR and CDR2 FQNEAQ (reference sequence). Trimming took 1 base from V and 9 from J; bases not matched to a gene: 8. There are 15 residues in the CDR3. Here the CDR3 reads CASSLVTGEDKKLFF. CDR3 sequence (DNA): TGTGCCAGCAGCTTAGTTACAGGGGAGGACAAAAAACTGTTTTTT.

This clonotype was detected many times. The rearrangement links TRBV20-1 to TRBJ2-7; the D call may be TRBD1 or TRBD2 (7 bases each). This CDR3 has 14 amino acids. The germline V and J ends were trimmed by 3 bases and 3 bases, with 15 bases remaining between them. Per germline, CDR1 DFQATT and CDR2 SNEGSKA (reference sequence). CDR3 region: CSARLTGRGYEQYF. DNA of the CDR3: TGCAGTGCTAGGTTGACAGGGAGGGGCTACGAGCAGTACTTC.

This clonotype was observed a few times. The chain uses TRBV27 and TRBJ2-5, with 10 bases aligning to TRBD2. V dropped 8 bases and J dropped 4; count of bases not matched to a gene: 4. There are 13 residues in the CDR3. The germline gives CDR1 MNHEY, CDR2 SMNVEV (reference sequence). The CDR3 loop reads CASGGLARETQYF. CDR3 nucleotide sequence: TGTGCCAGCGGGGGACTAGCGAGAGAGACCCAGTACTTC.

The CDR3 coding sequence is TGTGCCAGCAGTGGGGACAGTCTTAGCAATCAGCCCCAGCATTTT. As protein: CASSGDSLSNQPQHF. This sequence joins TRBV2 and TRBJ1-5; TRBD1 matches 7 bases. The V and J ends lost 4 bases and 0 bases, in that order; junction bases with no gene match: 3. CDR3 size: 15 residues. Germline CDR1 is SNHLY and CDR2 is FYNNEI.

This clonotype was observed a handful of times. A much larger clone differs by one base, so this may be a read error. The chain is built from TRBV20-1 and TRBJ2-1; TRBD2 agrees at 9 bases. CDR3 length: 16 amino acids. V lost 0 bases to trimming and J lost 10 bases; unmatched junction nucleotides: 13. The germline CDR1 and CDR2 sequences are DFQATT and SNEGSKA (reference sequence). Here the CDR3 DNA reads TGCAGTGCTAGAGACTTCTTAGCGGGAGCTCTATACGAGCAGTTCTTC. Encoded protein: CSARDFLAGALYEQFF.

V is TRBV20-1 and J is TRBJ2-3, with D perhaps given as TRBD1 or TRBD2 (5 bases each). CDR1 is DFQATT and CDR2 is SNEGSKA in the germline V gene (reference sequence). The CDR3 length is 13 residues. Between the trimmed V and J ends, which lost 5 bases and 5 bases, there was a span of 14 bases. Here the CDR3 reads CSAPGTYGDTQYF. In DNA, the CDR3 is TGCAGTGCTCCCGGGACCTACGGAGATACGCAGTATTTT.